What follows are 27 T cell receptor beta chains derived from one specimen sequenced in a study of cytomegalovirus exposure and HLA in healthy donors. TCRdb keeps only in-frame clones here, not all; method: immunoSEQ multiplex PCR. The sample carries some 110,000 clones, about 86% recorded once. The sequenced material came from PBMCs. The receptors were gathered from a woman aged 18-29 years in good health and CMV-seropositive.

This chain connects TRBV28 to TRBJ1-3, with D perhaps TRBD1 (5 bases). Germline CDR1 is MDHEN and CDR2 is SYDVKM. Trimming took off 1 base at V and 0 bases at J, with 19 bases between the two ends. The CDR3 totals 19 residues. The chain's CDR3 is CASSLLGRGQARSGNTIYF. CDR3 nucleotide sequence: TGTGCCAGCAGTTTATTGGGGCGTGGGCAGGCCCGCTCTGGAAACACCATATATTTT.

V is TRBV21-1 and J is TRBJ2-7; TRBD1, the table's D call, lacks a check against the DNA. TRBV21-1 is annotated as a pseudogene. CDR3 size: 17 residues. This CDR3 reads CASSTTDGTGGTYEQYF. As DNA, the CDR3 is TGTGCCAGCAGCACAACAGATGGGACAGGGGGAACCTACGAGCAGTACTTC.

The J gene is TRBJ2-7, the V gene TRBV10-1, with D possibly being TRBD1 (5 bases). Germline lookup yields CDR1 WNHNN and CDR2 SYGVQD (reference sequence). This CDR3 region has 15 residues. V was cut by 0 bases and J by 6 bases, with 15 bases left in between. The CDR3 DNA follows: TGCGCCAGCAGTGAGTCGGCGGACAATCTCATCGAGCAGTACTTC. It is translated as CASSESADNLIEQYF.

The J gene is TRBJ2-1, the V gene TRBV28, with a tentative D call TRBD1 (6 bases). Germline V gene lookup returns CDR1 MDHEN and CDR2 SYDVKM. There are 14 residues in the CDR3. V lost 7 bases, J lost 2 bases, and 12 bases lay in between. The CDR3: CASKVDSPYNEQFF. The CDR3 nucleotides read TGTGCCAGCAAAGTGGACAGTCCCTACAATGAGCAGTTCTTC.

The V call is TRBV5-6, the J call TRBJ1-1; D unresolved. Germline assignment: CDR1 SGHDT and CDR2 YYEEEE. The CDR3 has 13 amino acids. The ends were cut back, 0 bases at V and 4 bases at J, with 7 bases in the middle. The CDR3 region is CASSLASGTEAFF. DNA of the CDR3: TGTGCCAGCAGCTTGGCGTCGGGCACTGAAGCTTTCTTT. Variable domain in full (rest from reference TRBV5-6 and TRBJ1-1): DAGVTQSPTHLIKTRGQQVTLRCSPKSGHDTVSWYQQALGQGPQFIFQYYEEEERQRGNFPDRFSGHQFPNYSSELNVNALLLGDSALYLCASSLASGTEAFFGQGTRLTVV.

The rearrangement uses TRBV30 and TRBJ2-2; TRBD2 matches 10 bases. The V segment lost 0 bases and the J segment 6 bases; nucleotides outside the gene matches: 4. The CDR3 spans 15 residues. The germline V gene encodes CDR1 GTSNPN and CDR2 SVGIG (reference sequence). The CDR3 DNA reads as TGTGCCTGGAGTGTTGGGCTAGCGGGAGCCGGGGAGCTGTTTTTT. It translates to CAWSVGLAGAGELFF.

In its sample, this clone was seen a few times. CDR3 sequence reads: CASSSLISSYNSPLHF. The CDR3 DNA reads TGTGCCAGTAGTTCCTTGATCAGCTCCTATAATTCACCCCTCCACTTT. The chain has TRBV19 and TRBJ1-6, with no clear D. This CDR3 has 16 amino acids. CDR1 is LNHDA, CDR2 SQIVND, per germline (reference sequence). The germline V and J ends were trimmed by 5 bases and 0 bases, with 11 bases remaining between them.

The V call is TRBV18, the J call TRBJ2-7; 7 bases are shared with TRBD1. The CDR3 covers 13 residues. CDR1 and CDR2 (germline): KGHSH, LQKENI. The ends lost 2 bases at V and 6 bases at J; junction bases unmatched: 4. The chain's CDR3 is CASSPKTGAEQYF. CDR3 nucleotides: TGTGCCAGCTCACCAAAAACAGGGGCCGAGCAGTACTTC.

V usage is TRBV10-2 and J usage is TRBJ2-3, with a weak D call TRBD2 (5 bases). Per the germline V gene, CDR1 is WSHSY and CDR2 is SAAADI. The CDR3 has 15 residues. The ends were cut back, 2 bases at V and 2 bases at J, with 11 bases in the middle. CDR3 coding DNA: TGCGCCAGCAGTGAGAGGCGGGCGCTCACAGATACGCAGTATTTT. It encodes CASSERRALTDTQYF.

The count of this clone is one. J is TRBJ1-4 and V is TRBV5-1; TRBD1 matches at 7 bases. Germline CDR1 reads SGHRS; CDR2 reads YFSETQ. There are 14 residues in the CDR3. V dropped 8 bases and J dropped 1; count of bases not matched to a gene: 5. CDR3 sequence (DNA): TGCGCCAGTTGCAGACAGGGAACTAATGAAAAACTGTTTTTT. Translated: CASCRQGTNEKLFF.

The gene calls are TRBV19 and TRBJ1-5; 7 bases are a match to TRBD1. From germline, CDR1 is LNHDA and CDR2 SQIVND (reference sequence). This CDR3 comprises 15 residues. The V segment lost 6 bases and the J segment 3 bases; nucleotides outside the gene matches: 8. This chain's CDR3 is CASSSRDSTNQPQHF. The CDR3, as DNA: TGTGCCAGTAGCTCCCGGGACAGTACCAATCAGCCCCAGCATTTT.

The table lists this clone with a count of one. The CDR3 bases are TGTGCCAGCAGTTTATTTCTCTACGAGCAGTACTTC. Translation gives CASSLFLYEQYF. The chain couples TRBV28 to TRBJ2-7, with D unresolved. The CDR3 extends over 12 amino acids. The V end was cut by 1 base, the J end by 3 bases, with 4 bases between. CDR1 is MDHEN, CDR2 SYDVKM, per germline.

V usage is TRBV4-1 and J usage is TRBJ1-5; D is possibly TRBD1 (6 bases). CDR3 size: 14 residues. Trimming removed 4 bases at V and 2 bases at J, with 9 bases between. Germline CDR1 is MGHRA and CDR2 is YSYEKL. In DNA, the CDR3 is TGCGCCAGCAGCCTTCCAGGGGGCAATCAGCCCCAGCATTTT. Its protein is CASSLPGGNQPQHF.

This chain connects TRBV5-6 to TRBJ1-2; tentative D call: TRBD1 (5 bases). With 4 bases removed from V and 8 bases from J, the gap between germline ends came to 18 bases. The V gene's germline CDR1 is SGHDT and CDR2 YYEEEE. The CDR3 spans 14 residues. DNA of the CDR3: TGTGCCAGCAGCGAGCCCTCAGGGTCGGTAGGCTACACCTTC. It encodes CASSEPSGSVGYTF.

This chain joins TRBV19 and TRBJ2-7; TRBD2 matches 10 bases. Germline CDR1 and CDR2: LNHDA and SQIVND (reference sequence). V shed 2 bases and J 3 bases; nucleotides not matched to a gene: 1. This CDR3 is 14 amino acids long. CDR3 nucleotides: TGTGCCAGTAGTATAATAGCGGGGGGCTACGAGCAGTACTTC. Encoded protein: CASSIIAGGYEQYF. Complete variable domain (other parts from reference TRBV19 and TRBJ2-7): DGGITQSPKYLFRKEGQNVTLSCEQNLNHDAMYWYRQDPGQGLRLIYYSQIVNDFQKGDIAEGYSVSREKKESFPLTVTSAQKNPTAFYLCASSIIAGGYEQYFGPGTRLTVT.

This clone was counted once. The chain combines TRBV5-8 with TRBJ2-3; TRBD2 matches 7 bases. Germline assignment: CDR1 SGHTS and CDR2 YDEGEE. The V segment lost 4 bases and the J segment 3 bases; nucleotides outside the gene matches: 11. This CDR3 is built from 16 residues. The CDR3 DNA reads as TGTGCCAGCAGCGAGGGAGCGGGGATCGGAACAGATACGCAGTATTTT. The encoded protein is CASSEGAGIGTDTQYF.

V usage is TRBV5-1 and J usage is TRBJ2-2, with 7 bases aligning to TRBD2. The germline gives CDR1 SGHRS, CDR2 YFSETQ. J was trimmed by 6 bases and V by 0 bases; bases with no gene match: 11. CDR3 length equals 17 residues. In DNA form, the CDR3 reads TGCGCCAGCAGCTTGGCCTTAACGGGAGGCGGCGCCGGGGAGCTGTTTTTT. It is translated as CASSLALTGGGAGELFF.

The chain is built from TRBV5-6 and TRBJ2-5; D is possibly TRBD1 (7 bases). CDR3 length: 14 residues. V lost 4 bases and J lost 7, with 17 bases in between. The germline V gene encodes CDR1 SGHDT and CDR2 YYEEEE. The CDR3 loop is CASSQDYRQGTQYF. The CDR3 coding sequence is TGTGCCAGCAGCCAGGACTACAGACAGGGGACCCAGTACTTC.

The CDR3 is CASSETPDRGLQREQYF. CDR3 sequence (DNA): TGTGCCAGCAGTGAAACCCCTGACAGGGGGCTTCAAAGGGAGCAGTACTTC. The chain has TRBV6-1 and TRBJ2-7, with 10 bases that match TRBD1. The CDR3 runs to 17 residues. J gave up 7 bases and V 2 bases, and 14 bases lay outside the gene matches. The germline CDR1 and CDR2 sequences are MNHNS and SASEGT.

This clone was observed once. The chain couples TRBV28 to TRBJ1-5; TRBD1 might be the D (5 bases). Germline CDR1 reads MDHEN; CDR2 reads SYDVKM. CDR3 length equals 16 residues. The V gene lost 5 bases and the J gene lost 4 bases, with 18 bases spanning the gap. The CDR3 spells CASSTQGRTRNQPQHF. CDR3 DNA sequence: TGTGCCAGCAGTACCCAAGGACGGACAAGGAATCAGCCCCAGCATTTT.

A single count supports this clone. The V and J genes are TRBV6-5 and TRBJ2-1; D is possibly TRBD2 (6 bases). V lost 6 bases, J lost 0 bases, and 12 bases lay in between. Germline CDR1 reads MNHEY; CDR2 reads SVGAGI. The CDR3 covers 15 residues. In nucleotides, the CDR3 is TGTGCCAGCAGCTTCACGGGGGACTCCTACAATGAGCAGTTCTTC. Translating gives CASSFTGDSYNEQFF.

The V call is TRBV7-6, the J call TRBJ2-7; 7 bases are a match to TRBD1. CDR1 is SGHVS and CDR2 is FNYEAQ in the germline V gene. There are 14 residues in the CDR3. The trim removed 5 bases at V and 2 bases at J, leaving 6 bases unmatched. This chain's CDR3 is CASSPTGTPYEQYF. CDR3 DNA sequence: TGTGCCAGCAGCCCGACAGGGACCCCCTACGAGCAGTACTTC.

This chain's CDR3 is CASSLARGDNYEQYF. Written as DNA, the CDR3 is TGTGCCAGCAGCTTAGCGAGAGGGGACAACTACGAGCAGTACTTC. The chain links TRBV11-2 to TRBJ2-7, with D perhaps TRBD1 (6 bases). The V gene lost 1 base and the J gene lost 3 bases, with 13 bases spanning the gap. The CDR3 runs 15 residues. The V gene's germline CDR1 is SGHAT and CDR2 FQNNGV.

CDR3 coding DNA: TGTGCCAGTAGTATTCCCCGGGGGGGAAATCAGCCCCAGCATTTT. Amino acids: CASSIPRGGNQPQHF. This rearrangement joins TRBV19 to TRBJ1-5, with a weak D call TRBD1 (5 bases). Trimming removed 3 bases from V and 4 bases from J, with 13 bases in between. The CDR3 extends over 15 amino acids. Germline loops: CDR1 LNHDA, CDR2 SQIVND (reference sequence).

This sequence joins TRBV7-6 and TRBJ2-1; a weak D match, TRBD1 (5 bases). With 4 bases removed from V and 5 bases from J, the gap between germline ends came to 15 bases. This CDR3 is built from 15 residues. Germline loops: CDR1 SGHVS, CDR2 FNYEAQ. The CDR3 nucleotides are TGTGCCAGCAGCTCGGACACCGGGCCTGACAATGAGCAGTTCTTC. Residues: CASSSDTGPDNEQFF.

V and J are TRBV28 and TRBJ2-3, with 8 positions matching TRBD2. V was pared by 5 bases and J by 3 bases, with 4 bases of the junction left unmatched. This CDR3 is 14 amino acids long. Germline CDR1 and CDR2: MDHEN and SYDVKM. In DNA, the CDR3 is TGTGCCAGCAGTCCCCAGCGGGGGACAGATACGCAGTATTTT. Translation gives CASSPQRGTDTQYF.

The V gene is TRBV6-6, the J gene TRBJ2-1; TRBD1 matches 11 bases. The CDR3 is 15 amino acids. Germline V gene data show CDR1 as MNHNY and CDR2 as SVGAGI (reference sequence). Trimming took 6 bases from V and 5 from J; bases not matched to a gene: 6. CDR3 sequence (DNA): TGTGCCAGCAGAAGGGACAGGGGGAAGGACAATGAGCAGTTCTTC. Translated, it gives CASRRDRGKDNEQFF.